Each of the 19 T cell receptor beta chains below was sequenced from the same sample in a study of tumor and adjacent non-tumor tissue in lung cancer. No cell sorting was done before RNA was extracted from the tissue. A modified ARM-PCR protocol with three rounds of nested PCR amplified TCRbeta. TCRdb re-called the multiplex PCR reads through MiXCR, storing one row per CDR3 protein. Of about 93,000 distinct CDR3 sequences in the sample, 67% were seen once. The sample comprised lung tumor tissue. Every receptor here comes from a man between 60 and 70 years old with non-small cell lung cancer.

CDR3 DNA sequence: TGTGCCAGCTGTACGGGGGTCACCGGGGAGCTGTTTTTT. It codes for CASCTGVTGELFF. V is TRBV6-5 and J is TRBJ2-2, with D perhaps matching TRBD2 (6 bases). V was shortened by 8 bases and J by 4 bases, with 11 bases between the two germline ends. CDR3 length: 13 residues. CDR1 and CDR2 (germline): MNHEY, SVGAGI.

As concerns this clonotype: A read error may produce the germline difference seen at one junction end. The chain has TRBV11-1 and TRBJ2-4, with TRBD1 matching over 9 bases. The V gene's germline CDR1 is SGHAT and CDR2 FQDESV (reference sequence). The CDR3 has 15 amino acids. In nucleotides, the CDR3 is TGCGGCAGCAGTTCCACAGGGGGCCCGGAAAACATTCAGTACTTC. Translating it yields CGSSSTGGPENIQYF.

A note on this clonotype: An end of the junction does not agree with germline; a read error may underlie this. This chain links TRBV6-4 with TRBJ2-1, with 7 nucleotides matching TRBD2. In germline, CDR1 is MRHNA, CDR2 SNTAGT. CDR3 length equals 14 residues. This chain's CDR3 is CASNESTSYGEQSF. For the CDR3, the DNA is TGTGCCAGCAATGAATCGACTAGCTACGGTGAGCAGTCCTTC.

This clonotype was counted once. This could be a read error, since a much larger clone is one nucleotide away. The V gene is TRBV7-9, the J gene TRBJ2-4; the D is unclear. This CDR3 is 12 amino acids long. Germline assignment: CDR1 SEHNR and CDR2 FQNEAQ (reference sequence). DNA for the CDR3: TGTACCAGCAGCGCAGGCAAAAACATTCAGTACTTC. Its translation is CTSSAGKNIQYF.

Remarks on this clonotype: A much larger clone differs by one base, so this may be a read error. The CDR3 carries no conserved terminal phenylalanine or tryptophan, so it likely arises from a read error. CDR3: CASRGTWDTEAFY. The CDR3 nucleotides are TGTGCCAGCAGGGGAACCTGGGACACTGAAGCTTTCTAT. V gene TRBV28 combines with J gene TRBJ1-1; D is ambiguous. Germline assignment: CDR1 MDHEN and CDR2 SYDVKM. V lost 6 bases, J lost 3 bases, and 11 bases lay in between. The CDR3 covers 13 residues.

Comments on this clonotype: Just one base apart from a much larger clone, this may be a read error. The chain is built from TRBV12-3 or TRBV12-4 and TRBJ1-5, with D possibly matching TRBD1 (6 bases). The CDR3 is made up of 13 amino acids. V lost 6 bases and J 11 bases, leaving 17 bases between the germline ends. CDR3 nucleotides: TGTGCCAGCAGATTCAGGGGCAACCAGTCCCAGCATTTT. Protein sequence: CASRFRGNQSQHF.

The chain links TRBV30 to TRBJ2-5; D may be TRBD2 (6 bases). Germline loops: CDR1 GTSNPN, CDR2 SVGIG (reference sequence). V gave up 5 bases and J gave up 3 bases, with 10 bases separating them. CDR3 length equals 12 residues. CDR3 nucleotide sequence: TGTGCCTGGGGGAGGCGAAAAGAGACCCAGTACTTC. It codes for CAWGRRKETQYF.

This clonotype has a count of ten or more. The chain carries TRBV29-1 and TRBJ2-3, with 10 bases matching TRBD2. This CDR3 is 15 amino acids long. CDR1 and CDR2 from the germline V gene are SQVTM and ANQGSEA. Trimming removed 1 base from V and 7 bases from J; junction bases left unmatched: 8. The CDR3 DNA reads as TGCAGCGTTGAAGTTCAGCGGGAGGGCCGGAATACGCAGTATTTT. Translating it yields CSVEVQREGRNTQYF.

Concerning this clonotype itself: Without the conserved terminal phenylalanine or tryptophan, this CDR3 likely stems from a read error. The V gene is TRBV11-1, the J gene TRBJ2-1, with 12 bases lining up with TRBD2. The CDR3 sequence is 18 residues long. In germline, CDR1 is SGHAT, CDR2 FQDESV (reference sequence). The CDR3 reads CASSLMGRTSGRPNDQFL. DNA of the CDR3: TGTGCCAGCAGTTTGATGGGGAGAACTAGCGGGAGGCCGAATGACCAGTTCTTA.

The CDR3: CASSYLRDSAYEQYF. Here the CDR3 DNA reads TGTGCCAGCAGCTACCTCCGGGACTCCGCTTACGAGCAGTACTTC. J is TRBJ2-7 and V is TRBV7-2; tentatively, D is TRBD2 (6 bases). V was clipped by 4 bases and J by 4 bases, with 17 bases between them. Per germline, CDR1 SGHTA and CDR2 FQGNSA. This CDR3 comprises 15 residues.

The chain couples TRBV27 to TRBJ2-7; 9 bases are a match to TRBD2. The CDR3 sequence is 16 residues long. Germline values: CDR1 MNHEY, CDR2 SMNVEV (reference sequence). V trimming: 1 base; J trimming: 7 bases; junction bases outside the gene matches: 11. CDR3 loop: CASSLLLAGIPAEQYF. The CDR3 DNA sequence: TGTGCCAGCAGTTTATTACTAGCGGGTATCCCGGCGGAGCAGTACTTC.

This clonotype showed up many times. The chain links TRBV20-1 to TRBJ2-3, with unresolved D. Germline values: CDR1 DFQATT, CDR2 SNEGSKA (reference sequence). The CDR3 has 13 residues. Trimming left V 6 bases short and J 1 base short, with 11 bases between. The CDR3 sequence is CSAPALRTDTQYF. The DNA of the CDR3 is TGCAGTGCCCCGGCCCTGCGCACAGATACGCAGTATTTT.

The V gene is TRBV6-1, the J gene TRBJ2-1, with D perhaps TRBD2 (6 bases). Germline lookup yields CDR1 MNHNS and CDR2 SASEGT. The V and J ends lost 7 bases and 8 bases respectively, with 15 bases between them. The CDR3 is 13 residues long. CDR3 DNA: TGTGCCAGCAACCTAGCGAGGTTCGATGAGCAGTTCTTC. It codes for CASNLARFDEQFF.

This clonotype has just a few counts. The chain combines TRBV28 with TRBJ2-2; weak D call: TRBD1 (5 bases). CDR1 is MDHEN and CDR2 is SYDVKM in the germline V gene. The CDR3 is 15 residues long. Deletions cut 4 bases from V and 1 base from J, with 10 bases between. CDR3 DNA sequence: TGTGCCAGCAGTTCAGGGCAGTTGAACACCGGGGAGCTGTTTTTT. This gives the protein CASSSGQLNTGELFF.

As DNA, the CDR3 is TGTGCCAGCAGCGCGCACTGGGGGATGGGGGATGAGCAGTTCTTC. This translates into CASSAHWGMGDEQFF. The chain joins TRBV11-2 to TRBJ2-1; D is tentatively TRBD1 or TRBD2 (5 bases each). Between the trimmed V and J ends, which lost 5 bases and 8 bases, there was a span of 19 bases. CDR3 length equals 15 residues. CDR1 and CDR2 (germline): SGHAT, FQNNGV.

The CDR3: CSARVRDRGMNTEAFF. CDR3 nucleotides: TGCAGTGCTAGAGTAAGGGACAGGGGGATGAACACTGAAGCTTTCTTT. The J gene is TRBJ1-1, the V gene TRBV20-1; TRBD1 matches at 11 bases. Trimming took 1 base from V and 0 from J; bases not matched to a gene: 4. The CDR3 contains 16 residues. Germline V gene sequence: CDR1 DFQATT, CDR2 SNEGSKA (reference sequence).

This clonotype has at least ten counts. This chain links TRBV4-2 with TRBJ2-5; the D gene is possibly TRBD2 (6 bases). The germline gives CDR1 LGHNA, CDR2 YNFKEQ. There are 17 residues in the CDR3. Deletions cut 3 bases from V and 1 base from J, with 18 bases between. CDR3 amino acids: CASSQASGGGAQETQYF. Here the CDR3 DNA reads TGTGCCAGCAGCCAGGCCAGCGGAGGAGGGGCCCAAGAGACCCAGTACTTC.

A remark on this clonotype: The conserved phenylalanine or tryptophan normally closing the CDR3 is absent here, so this likely arose from a read error. CDR3 nucleotides: TGTGCCATCAACCAGACAGGGGGCAACACCGGGGAGCTGTTTTAT. It is translated as CAINQTGGNTGELFY. V gene TRBV10-3 combines with J gene TRBJ2-2; TRBD1 agrees at 10 bases. Germline trimming cut 7 bases from V and 2 bases from J; bases unmatched to any gene: 4. This CDR3 is 15 amino acids long. From germline, CDR1 is ENHRY and CDR2 SYGVKD.

Notes on this clonotype: At one end the junction does not follow the germline gene, possibly because of a read error. This sequence joins TRBV11-1 and TRBJ2-3; D uncertain. Per the germline V gene, CDR1 is SGHAT and CDR2 is FQDESV (reference sequence). The CDR3 sequence is 12 residues long. The CDR3 loop is CVTSYSLDTQYF. The CDR3 DNA reads TGTGTCACCAGCTACTCTCTAGATACGCAGTATTTC.